One and the same sample provided the 28 T cell receptor beta chains below, sequenced in a study of T cell changes during pregnancy in multiple sclerosis. Here immunoSEQ multiplex PCR was the method, and the copy in TCRdb shows in-frame clones only, minus some. This table holds 20,000 to 30,000 clones, 90% found once. The source was CD8+ T cells from peripheral blood mononuclear cells, collected in the third trimester of pregnancy. Receptors were obtained from a female donor in good health, enrolled as a control in a pregnancy study.

This clone appeared once. The chain is built from TRBV27 and TRBJ2-1; 7 bases line up with TRBD2. The CDR3 consists of 15 residues. CDR1 is MNHEY and CDR2 is SMNVEV in the germline V gene (reference sequence). Losses at the gene ends were 5 bases for V and 0 bases for J; bases not matched to a gene: 4. CDR3 loop: CASSPAGFSYNEQFF. CDR3 nucleotide sequence: TGTGCCAGCAGTCCAGCGGGATTCTCCTACAATGAGCAGTTCTTC.

The chain combines TRBV19 with TRBJ2-7; a weak D match, TRBD1 (5 bases). The germline V gene encodes CDR1 LNHDA and CDR2 SQIVND (reference sequence). CDR3 length equals 14 residues. V was cut by 1 base and J by 4 bases, with 11 bases left in between. Here the CDR3 DNA reads TGTGCCAGTAGTATAGTGGACAATTCATACGAGCAGTACTTC. Translated, it gives CASSIVDNSYEQYF.

This chain links TRBV5-6 with TRBJ2-1; 7 bases agree with TRBD1. V shed 2 bases, J shed 3 bases, and the junction held 2 bases outside the gene matches. Germline V lookup: CDR1 SGHDT, CDR2 YYEEEE. The CDR3 consists of 14 residues. The CDR3 region has the DNA TGTGCCAGCAGCTTCGGGACAGTCTACAATGAGCAGTTCTTC. This sequence encodes CASSFGTVYNEQFF.

A remark on this clone: Other DNA sequences within the sample encode an identical CDR3. The chain is built from TRBV5-1 and TRBJ1-5; TRBD1 matches 7 bases. V shed 0 bases, J shed 7 bases, and the junction held 4 bases outside the gene matches. This CDR3 is built from 14 residues. CDR1 and CDR2 (germline): SGHRS, YFSETQ. The CDR3 nucleotides read TGCGCCAGCAGCTTGGGACAGGGTGACCAGCCCCAGCATTTT. Its protein product is CASSLGQGDQPQHF.

The table lists this clone with a few counts. V is TRBV19 and J is TRBJ1-5; D perhaps matches TRBD1 (6 bases). Trimming took 4 bases from V and 4 from J, leaving 11 bases between them. The CDR3 runs 14 residues. Germline V gene sequence: CDR1 LNHDA, CDR2 SQIVND (reference sequence). CDR3: CASSTRDTNQPQHF. CDR3 nucleotide sequence: TGTGCCAGTAGTACCCGGGACACTAATCAGCCCCAGCATTTT.

The rearrangement uses TRBV4-2 and TRBJ2-7, with TRBD2 identical over 11 bases. V was clipped by 0 bases and J by 1 base; unmatched bases: 2. The CDR3 runs 16 residues. CDR1 and CDR2 from the germline V gene are LGHNA and YNFKEQ. CDR3 protein: CASSQETSGESYEQYF. In DNA form, the CDR3 reads TGTGCCAGCAGCCAAGAGACTAGCGGGGAATCCTACGAGCAGTACTTC.

The chain joins TRBV5-4 to TRBJ1-2; 8 bases align to TRBD1. Germline V lookup: CDR1 SGHNT, CDR2 YYREEE (reference sequence). This CDR3 region has 16 residues. J gave up 5 bases and V 0 bases, and 9 bases lay outside the gene matches. CDR3 region: CASSLDATGADYGYTF. The DNA of the CDR3 is TGTGCCAGCAGCTTGGATGCGACAGGGGCGGATTATGGCTACACCTTC.

The rearrangement uses TRBV27 and TRBJ2-1; D is possibly TRBD1 (5 bases). This CDR3 is 15 amino acids long. V dropped 3 bases and J dropped 8 bases, with 17 bases sitting between them. Germline loops: CDR1 MNHEY, CDR2 SMNVEV (reference sequence). The DNA for the CDR3 is TGTGCCAGCAGTTTGGGGCAGGGCTCAATAGATGAGCAGTTCTTC. Amino acid sequence: CASSLGQGSIDEQFF.

The chain joins TRBV9 to TRBJ1-4; D not certain. Trimming took off 4 bases at V and 7 bases at J, with 8 bases between the two ends. Per the germline V gene, CDR1 is SGDLS and CDR2 is YYNGEE. The CDR3 is 12 residues long. The CDR3 spells CASSPPSEKLFF. The CDR3 DNA reads as TGTGCCAGCAGCCCCCCGAGTGAAAAACTGTTTTTT.

Written as DNA, the CDR3 is TGTGCCAGCCTACGCAGGGGTTACCGGGACGAGCAGTACTTC. Its translation: CASLRRGYRDEQYF. The V gene is TRBV28, the J gene TRBJ2-7; possible D gene TRBD1, 6 bases. This CDR3 region has 14 residues. The V gene lost 8 bases and the J gene lost 5 bases, with 19 bases spanning the gap. Germline loops: CDR1 MDHEN, CDR2 SYDVKM.

The chain carries TRBV6-5 and TRBJ2-2, with 7 bases fitting TRBD1. Germline V CDR1 and CDR2: MNHEY, SVGAGI. This CDR3 spans 15 amino acids. Trimming at V came to 0 bases and at J to 4 bases, leaving 2 bases not matched to a gene. This chain's CDR3 is CASSYSTGSTGELFF. The DNA of the CDR3 is TGTGCCAGCAGTTACTCGACAGGGAGCACCGGGGAGCTGTTTTTT.

The chain links TRBV6-5 to TRBJ1-1, with unresolved D. Trimming took off 0 bases at V and 7 bases at J, with 6 bases between the two ends. The CDR3 is made up of 12 amino acids. Looked up from germline, CDR1 is MNHEY and CDR2 is SVGAGI. CDR3 nucleotide sequence: TGTGCCAGCAGTTACTCTCTAGGTGAAGCTTTCTTT. It specifies CASSYSLGEAFF.

As concerns this clone: Other nucleotide sequences from this sample produce the same CDR3. CDR3 loop: CASSPSGISTDTQYF. The CDR3 DNA follows: TGTGCCAGCAGTCCAAGCGGGATTAGCACAGATACGCAGTATTTT. The chain joins TRBV7-9 to TRBJ2-3; 7 positions match TRBD2. J gave up 0 bases and V 6 bases, and 6 bases lay outside the gene matches. Germline lookup yields CDR1 SEHNR and CDR2 FQNEAQ (reference sequence). CDR3 length equals 15 residues.

The rearrangement joins TRBV14 to TRBJ1-2; D is ambiguous. Germline V gene sequence: CDR1 SGHDN, CDR2 FVKESK. The CDR3 contains 13 residues. The ends were cut back, 0 bases at V and 2 bases at J, with 4 bases in the middle. CDR3 sequence: CASSQDQNYGYTF. DNA of the CDR3: TGTGCCAGCAGCCAAGACCAAAACTATGGCTACACCTTC.

This rearrangement joins TRBV19 to TRBJ1-6; D not certain. Germline V gene data show CDR1 as LNHDA and CDR2 as SQIVND (reference sequence). The CDR3 loop spans 15 amino acids. The V end was cut by 2 bases, the J end by 7 bases, with 12 bases between. This CDR3 reads CASSIFVTENSPLHF. The CDR3 DNA reads as TGTGCCAGTAGTATATTTGTCACAGAGAATTCACCCCTCCACTTT. Full variable domain (missing parts from reference TRBV19 and TRBJ1-6): DGGITQSPKYLFRKEGQNVTLSCEQNLNHDAMYWYRQDPGQGLRLIYYSQIVNDFQKGDIAEGYSVSREKKESFPLTVTSAQKNPTAFYLCASSIFVTENSPLHFGNGTRLTVT.

This chain joins TRBV28 and TRBJ1-5, with D hard to call. Trimming removed 5 bases from V and 15 bases from J, with 17 bases in between. Germline CDR1 reads MDHEN; CDR2 reads SYDVKM. CDR3 length equals 12 residues. This CDR3 is CASSPHEGRGHF. CDR3 DNA: TGTGCCAGCAGTCCACACGAGGGTCGTGGGCATTTT.

In its sample, this clone was seen once. The chain carries TRBV5-1 and TRBJ2-5, with 12 bases that match TRBD2. Per the germline V gene, CDR1 is SGHRS and CDR2 is YFSETQ. This CDR3 has 16 amino acids. Unmatched junction bases numbered 3, after V lost 3 bases and J lost 0 bases. The CDR3 spells CASSWRLAGDQETQYF. The CDR3, as DNA: TGCGCCAGCAGCTGGCGACTAGCGGGGGACCAAGAGACCCAGTACTTC.

The chain carries TRBV7-6 and TRBJ1-5; D ambiguous. The CDR3 has 13 residues. Germline V lookup: CDR1 SGHVS, CDR2 FNYEAQ. Trimming took off 1 base at V and 10 bases at J, with 11 bases between the two ends. In DNA form, the CDR3 reads TGTGCCAGCAGCTTAGTGTCGGGTAGACCCCAGCATTTT. It codes for CASSLVSGRPQHF.

This clone was counted a few times. The gene calls are TRBV14 and TRBJ1-2; D perhaps matches TRBD1 (5 bases). The length of the CDR3 is 15 residues. The germline V gene encodes CDR1 SGHDN and CDR2 FVKESK. Trimming shortened V by 0 bases and J by 8 bases, and 16 bases separated the two germline ends. The CDR3 region is CASSQDQGGAQGYTF. DNA of the CDR3: TGTGCCAGCAGCCAAGATCAAGGAGGGGCGCAAGGCTACACCTTC.

This chain uses TRBV6-4 with TRBJ2-3; TRBD2 aligns across 9 bases. The CDR3 is made up of 16 amino acids. Germline V gene sequence: CDR1 MRHNA, CDR2 SNTAGT. With 0 bases clipped from V and 2 bases from J, the junction kept 3 bases outside the gene matches. This CDR3 is CASSDSASGDTDTQYF. The DNA for the CDR3 is TGTGCCAGCAGTGACTCCGCTAGCGGGGACACAGATACGCAGTATTTT.

The chain recombines TRBV5-1 with TRBJ2-7; the match to TRBD2 covers 8 bases. V shed 2 bases and J 7 bases; nucleotides not matched to a gene: 11. Germline V gives CDR1 SGHRS, CDR2 YFSETQ. The CDR3 length is 15 residues. The CDR3 loop reads CASSFAGGAVGEQYF. CDR3 sequence (DNA): TGCGCCAGCAGCTTCGCCGGGGGGGCCGTGGGAGAGCAGTACTTC.

The chain joins TRBV19 to TRBJ1-2; D is unclear. CDR1 and CDR2 (germline): LNHDA, SQIVND (reference sequence). The CDR3 is made up of 13 amino acids. The V and J ends lost 5 bases and 6 bases respectively, with 13 bases between them. CDR3 nucleotides: TGTGCCAGTAGTTCCCGGGTGAACCATGGCTACACCTTC. Translation gives CASSSRVNHGYTF.

The chain uses TRBV19 and TRBJ1-5, with 7 bases that match TRBD1. V gave up 4 bases and J gave up 6 bases; unmatched junction bases: 3. Germline V lookup: CDR1 LNHDA, CDR2 SQIVND (reference sequence). This CDR3 is built from 13 residues. The CDR3: CASSRDSTQPQHF. In DNA, the CDR3 is TGTGCCAGTAGTAGGGACAGTACTCAGCCCCAGCATTTT.

This clone was seen only a few times. J is TRBJ2-2 and V is TRBV27; D is unresolved. CDR3 length equals 17 residues. Germline CDR1 reads MNHEY; CDR2 reads SMNVEV (reference sequence). Trimming took 6 bases from V and 6 from J, leaving 23 bases between them. The CDR3 sequence is CASSLSVPGPWSGELFF. DNA of the CDR3: TGTGCCAGCAGCCTTTCCGTACCAGGTCCGTGGTCCGGGGAGCTGTTTTTT.

This chain uses TRBV5-6 with TRBJ2-7, with TRBD2 identical over 9 bases. Germline CDR1 is SGHDT and CDR2 is YYEEEE. The length of the CDR3 is 14 residues. V lost 8 bases to trimming and J lost 2 bases; unmatched junction nucleotides: 8. CDR3 amino acids: CASAVASGTYEQYF. DNA for the CDR3: TGTGCCAGTGCGGTGGCTAGCGGGACCTACGAGCAGTACTTC.

The V and J genes are TRBV13 and TRBJ2-7; 8 positions agree with TRBD2. V shed 3 bases, J shed 5 bases, and the junction held 6 bases outside the gene matches. Germline CDR1 is PRHDT and CDR2 is FYEKMQ (reference sequence). CDR3 length: 14 amino acids. This CDR3 is CASSFWGLEDEQYF. In nucleotides, the CDR3 is TGTGCCAGCAGCTTTTGGGGACTAGAAGACGAGCAGTACTTC.

The V call is TRBV5-1, the J call TRBJ1-2; weak D call: TRBD1 (6 bases). Germline CDR1 reads SGHRS; CDR2 reads YFSETQ. The CDR3 has 15 residues. Trimming stripped 4 bases from V and 6 bases from J, with 19 bases between. The CDR3 DNA is TGCGCCAGCAGCCGCCTGGACAGCACCCTTGATGGCTACACCTTC. Translated: CASSRLDSTLDGYTF.

The chain has TRBV5-1 and TRBJ2-1; 11 positions agree with TRBD1. Per the germline V gene, CDR1 is SGHRS and CDR2 is YFSETQ. This CDR3 is built from 16 residues. J lost 7 bases, V lost 4 bases, and 10 bases had no gene match. CDR3 loop: CASSLLGTGGRNEQFF. In DNA, the CDR3 is TGCGCCAGCAGCCTACTAGGGACAGGGGGTAGAAATGAGCAGTTCTTC.